The clone carrying this TCR beta chain was observed a few times. Its antigen is not identified. The data were produced by immunoSEQ multiplex PCR, yet TCRdb's version contains in-frame clones alone and is incomplete. This table has under 70,000 clones, 85% to 90% appearing once. The data were obtained in a study of cytomegalovirus exposure and HLA in healthy donors. The CDR3 spans 12 residues. Trimming took off 4 bases at V and 6 bases at J, with 8 bases between the two ends. CDR1 and CDR2 (germline): SGHTA, FQGNSA. Points from the study as a whole: A few of the chains that were CMV-associated were confirmed in vitro to be specific for CMV antigens. Some TCR beta chains (roughly 150 of them) were listed as cytomegalovirus-associated. The majority of TCR sequences were rare, yet some public TCRs appeared in many donors.

J is TRBJ2-3 and V is TRBV7-2; D remains unclear. The source of this sequence is a woman under 30 in good health and CMV-seronegative. The specimen was PBMCs. This CDR3 reads CASSSWQDTQYF. For the CDR3, the DNA is TGTGCCAGCAGCTCCTGGCAGGATACGCAGTATTTT.